This is a list of T cell receptor beta chains from one sample in a study of CD8+ T cells in alopecia areata. Generated by immunoSEQ multiplex PCR, the TCRdb table keeps only in-frame clones and is missing some. The profile shows about 4,200 clones, around two thirds of them singletons. Sample: skin. Receptor source: a human donor in good health. CDR3s include the opening cysteine and the closing phenylalanine or tryptophan. D genes are given only for firm matches. Clone size is shown for a subset of rows, as once, few, many or a class of expanded clone.

TRBD2 | TRBJ2-1 | - | TRBV10-2 | CASSDRAGAEQFF | TGCGCCAGCAGTGACAGGGCGGGAGCTGAGCAGTTCTTC
- | TRBJ2-1 | - | TRBV27 | CASSPKALASSYNEQFF | TGTGCCAGCAGCCCGAAGGCGCTAGCGAGCTCCTACAATGAGCAGTTCTTC
- | TRBJ1-1 | - | TRBV18 | CASSPLGENTEAFF | TGTGCCAGCTCACCCCTGGGGGAGAACACTGAAGCTTTCTTT
TRBD2 | TRBJ2-5 | - | TRBV29-1 | CSTGLAGGIQETQYF | TGCTCGACGGGACTAGCGGGAGGTATCCAAGAGACCCAGTACTTC
- | TRBJ2-2 | - | TRBV25-1 | CASSPPGNTGELFF | TGTGCCAGCAGTCCGCCAGGCAACACCGGGGAGCTGTTTTTT
- | TRBJ2-7 | once | TRBV27 | CATRGINYEQYF | TGTGCCACACGAGGGATTAACTACGAGCAGTACTTC
- | TRBJ1-1 | - | TRBV5-8 | CASSLSTYTEAFF | TGTGCCAGCAGCTTGTCGACGTACACTGAAGCTTTCTTT
- | TRBJ2-2 | - | TRBV29-1 | CSVGGIATGELFF | TGCAGCGTTGGAGGTATAGCGACCGGGGAGCTGTTTTTT
TRBD2 | TRBJ2-2 | once | TRBV19 | CASSLGLAPGELFF | TGTGCCAGTAGTTTGGGACTAGCCCCCGGGGAGCTGTTTTTT
- | TRBJ2-5 | - | TRBV27 | CASSLSGFSQETQYF | TGTGCCAGCAGTTTATCGGGTTTCAGCCAAGAGACCCAGTACTTC
- | TRBJ2-2 | few | TRBV5-6 | CASSLIQRPTGELFF | TGTGCCAGCAGCTTGATCCAGCGGCCCACCGGGGAGCTGTTTTTT
TRBD2 | TRBJ2-1 | - | TRBV28 | CASREAGVYNEQFF | TGTGCCAGCAGAGAAGCGGGAGTATACAATGAGCAGTTCTTC
TRBD2 | TRBJ2-7 | - | TRBV7-9 | CASSLWQRGHEQYF | TGTGCCAGCAGCTTATGGCAGCGGGGCCACGAGCAGTACTTC
TRBD2 | TRBJ2-1 | - | TRBV5-1 | CASSFGGSFGNEQFF | TGCGCCAGCAGCTTCGGCGGGAGTTTTGGCAATGAGCAGTTCTTC
- | TRBJ2-1 | few | TRBV28 | CASSLYGQRNEQFF | TGTGCCAGCAGTTTATATGGGCAGAGAAATGAGCAGTTCTTC
- | TRBJ1-1 | few | TRBV2 | CASKQAGLQAFF | TGTGCCAGCAAACAGGCAGGGTTGCAAGCTTTCTTT
- | TRBJ2-7 | - | TRBV27 | CASSLDRNSYEQYF | TGTGCCAGTAGTTTAGACAGAAACTCCTACGAGCAGTACTTC
- | TRBJ1-2 | - | TRBV25-1 | CASSESGRGRRFYGYTF | TGTGCCAGCAGTGAGAGCGGAAGAGGCAGGCGCTTCTATGGCTACACCTTC
TRBD2 | TRBJ2-3 | - | TRBV6-1 | CASSDRGTSGKWGTQYF | TGTGCCAGCAGTGACCGCGGGACTAGCGGGAAATGGGGTACGCAGTATTTT
- | TRBJ1-1 | - | TRBV10-3 | CAISEPWGNTEAFF | TGTGCCATCAGTGAGCCTTGGGGGAACACTGAAGCTTTCTTT
TRBD1 | TRBJ2-5 | - | TRBV29-1 | CSAVQGQYETQYF | TGCAGCGCTGTACAGGGGCAGTACGAGACCCAGTACTTC
- | TRBJ2-7 | - | TRBV5-1 | CASSLGRAYEQYF | TGCGCCAGCAGCTTGGGCCGAGCCTACGAGCAGTACTTC
- | TRBJ2-7 | - | TRBV10-3 | CAISSEGLGEQYF | TGTGCCATCAGCTCCGAGGGCCTGGGGGAGCAGTACTTC
- | TRBJ2-6 | - | TRBV28 | CASSPLDQTGANVLTF | TGTGCCAGCAGTCCCCTCGACCAAACTGGGGCCAACGTCCTGACTTTC
- | TRBJ1-1 | once | TRBV2 | CASKARRTLMNTEAFF | TGTGCCAGCAAGGCCCGACGGACGCTGATGAACACTGAAGCTTTCTTT
TRBD1 | TRBJ2-4 | - | TRBV2 | CASSGTTGIAKNIQYF | TGTGCCAGCAGTGGAACGACAGGGATAGCCAAAAACATTCAGTACTTC
- | TRBJ1-5 | - | TRBV27 | CASSLAGTPRPQHF | TGTGCCAGCAGTTTAGCAGGGACACCGCGGCCCCAGCATTTT
TRBD1 | TRBJ2-3 | - | TRBV2 | CASSEGQAHTDTQYF | TGTGCCAGCAGTGAGGGACAGGCACACACAGATACGCAGTATTTT
TRBD2 | TRBJ2-3 | few | TRBV5-6 | CASSATTSGRIDTQYF | TGTGCCAGCAGCGCAACGACTAGCGGGAGAATAGATACGCAGTATTTT
TRBD1 | TRBJ1-1 | - | TRBV7-2 | CASSVDRGAEAFF | TGTGCCAGCAGCGTGGACAGGGGCGCTGAAGCTTTCTTT
- | TRBJ2-5 | - | TRBV29-1 | CSIRVYQETQYF | TGCAGCATTCGGGTCTACCAAGAGACCCAGTACTTC
TRBD1 | TRBJ1-4 | - | TRBV5-1 | CASSSGQGTPMNEKLFF | TGCGCCAGCAGCTCGGGACAGGGGACCCCGATGAATGAAAAACTGTTTTTT
- | TRBJ2-7 | - | TRBV28 | CASSYGGDEQYF | TGTGCCAGCAGTTACGGGGGTGACGAGCAGTACTTC
TRBD2 | TRBJ2-5 | - | TRBV29-1 | CSVGGTSGSETQYF | TGCAGCGTTGGGGGGACTAGCGGGAGTGAGACCCAGTACTTC
- | TRBJ2-7 | - | TRBV2 | CASRATYYEQYF | TGTGCCAGCAGGGCCACCTACTACGAGCAGTACTTC
TRBD1 | TRBJ2-2 | - | TRBV7-9 | CASRPRTGDTGELFF | TGTGCCAGCAGGCCCCGGACAGGGGACACCGGGGAGCTGTTTTTT
- | TRBJ2-5 | - | TRBV7-4 | CASSLTGPRETQYF | TGTGCCAGCAGCTTAACGGGGCCCCGAGAGACCCAGTACTTC
TRBD2 | TRBJ2-1 | - | TRBV2 | CASSLAGVSYNEQFF | TGTGCCAGCAGTTTAGCGGGAGTGTCCTACAATGAGCAGTTCTTC
- | TRBJ2-3 | - | TRBV6-6 | CASSHGRSADTQYF | TGTGCCAGCAGCCACGGGAGAAGTGCCGATACGCAGTATTTT
- | TRBJ2-3 | - | TRBV19 | CASSVEPTTDTQYF | TGTGCCAGTAGTGTTGAGCCAACGACAGATACGCAGTATTTT
TRBD2 | TRBJ2-7 | - | TRBV6-6 | CASSYPGTKSYEQYF | TGTGCCAGCAGTTACCCCGGGACTAAATCCTACGAGCAGTACTTC
TRBD2 | TRBJ2-2 | - | TRBV10-3 | CAISSSGNTGELFF | TGTGCCATCTCATCTAGCGGTAACACCGGGGAGCTGTTTTTT
- | TRBJ1-5 | - | TRBV6-5 | CASARDSLSNQPQHF | TGTGCCAGCGCCCGAGACTCCCTTAGCAATCAGCCCCAGCATTTT
- | TRBJ2-3 | - | TRBV6-5 | CASSVSEGTDTQYF | TGTGCCAGCAGTGTTAGCGAGGGCACAGATACGCAGTATTTT
- | TRBJ2-1 | few | TRBV6-5 | CASSYSIRVEQFF | TGTGCCAGCAGTTACTCGATTCGGGTTGAGCAGTTCTTC
- | TRBJ2-7 | - | TRBV18 | CASSPSPISYEQYF | TGTGCCAGCTCACCAAGCCCGATCTCCTACGAGCAGTACTTC
TRBD2 | TRBJ2-1 | - | TRBV10-2 | CASSSSGRAGGEQFF | TGCGCCAGCAGTTCTAGCGGGAGGGCCGGCGGTGAGCAGTTCTTC
- | TRBJ2-7 | - | TRBV5-1 | CVSSPQLIKPYEQYF | TGCGTCAGCAGCCCACAGTTGATTAAACCCTACGAGCAGTACTTC
TRBD2 | TRBJ2-1 | - | TRBV4-2 | CASSQEASGSSGEQFF | TGTGCCAGCAGCCAAGAGGCTAGCGGGAGTTCTGGTGAGCAGTTCTTC
- | TRBJ2-5 | - | TRBV28 | CASTPIGVQETQYF | TGTGCCAGCACCCCGATAGGGGTACAAGAGACCCAGTACTTC
- | TRBJ2-5 | - | TRBV6-5 | CASSRGETQYF | TGTGCCAGCAGCAGGGGAGAGACCCAGTACTTC